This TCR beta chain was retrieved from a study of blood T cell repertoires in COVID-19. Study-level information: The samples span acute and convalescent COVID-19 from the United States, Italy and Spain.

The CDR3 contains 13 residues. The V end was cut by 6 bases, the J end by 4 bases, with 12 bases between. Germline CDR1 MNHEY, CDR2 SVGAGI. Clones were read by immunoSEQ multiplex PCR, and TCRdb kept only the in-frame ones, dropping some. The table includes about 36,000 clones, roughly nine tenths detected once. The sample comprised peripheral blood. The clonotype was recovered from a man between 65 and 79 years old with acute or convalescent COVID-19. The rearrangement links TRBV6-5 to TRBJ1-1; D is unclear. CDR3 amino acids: CASSRTVGTEAFF. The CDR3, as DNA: TGTGCCAGCAGCCGAACAGTAGGCACTGAAGCTTTCTTT.